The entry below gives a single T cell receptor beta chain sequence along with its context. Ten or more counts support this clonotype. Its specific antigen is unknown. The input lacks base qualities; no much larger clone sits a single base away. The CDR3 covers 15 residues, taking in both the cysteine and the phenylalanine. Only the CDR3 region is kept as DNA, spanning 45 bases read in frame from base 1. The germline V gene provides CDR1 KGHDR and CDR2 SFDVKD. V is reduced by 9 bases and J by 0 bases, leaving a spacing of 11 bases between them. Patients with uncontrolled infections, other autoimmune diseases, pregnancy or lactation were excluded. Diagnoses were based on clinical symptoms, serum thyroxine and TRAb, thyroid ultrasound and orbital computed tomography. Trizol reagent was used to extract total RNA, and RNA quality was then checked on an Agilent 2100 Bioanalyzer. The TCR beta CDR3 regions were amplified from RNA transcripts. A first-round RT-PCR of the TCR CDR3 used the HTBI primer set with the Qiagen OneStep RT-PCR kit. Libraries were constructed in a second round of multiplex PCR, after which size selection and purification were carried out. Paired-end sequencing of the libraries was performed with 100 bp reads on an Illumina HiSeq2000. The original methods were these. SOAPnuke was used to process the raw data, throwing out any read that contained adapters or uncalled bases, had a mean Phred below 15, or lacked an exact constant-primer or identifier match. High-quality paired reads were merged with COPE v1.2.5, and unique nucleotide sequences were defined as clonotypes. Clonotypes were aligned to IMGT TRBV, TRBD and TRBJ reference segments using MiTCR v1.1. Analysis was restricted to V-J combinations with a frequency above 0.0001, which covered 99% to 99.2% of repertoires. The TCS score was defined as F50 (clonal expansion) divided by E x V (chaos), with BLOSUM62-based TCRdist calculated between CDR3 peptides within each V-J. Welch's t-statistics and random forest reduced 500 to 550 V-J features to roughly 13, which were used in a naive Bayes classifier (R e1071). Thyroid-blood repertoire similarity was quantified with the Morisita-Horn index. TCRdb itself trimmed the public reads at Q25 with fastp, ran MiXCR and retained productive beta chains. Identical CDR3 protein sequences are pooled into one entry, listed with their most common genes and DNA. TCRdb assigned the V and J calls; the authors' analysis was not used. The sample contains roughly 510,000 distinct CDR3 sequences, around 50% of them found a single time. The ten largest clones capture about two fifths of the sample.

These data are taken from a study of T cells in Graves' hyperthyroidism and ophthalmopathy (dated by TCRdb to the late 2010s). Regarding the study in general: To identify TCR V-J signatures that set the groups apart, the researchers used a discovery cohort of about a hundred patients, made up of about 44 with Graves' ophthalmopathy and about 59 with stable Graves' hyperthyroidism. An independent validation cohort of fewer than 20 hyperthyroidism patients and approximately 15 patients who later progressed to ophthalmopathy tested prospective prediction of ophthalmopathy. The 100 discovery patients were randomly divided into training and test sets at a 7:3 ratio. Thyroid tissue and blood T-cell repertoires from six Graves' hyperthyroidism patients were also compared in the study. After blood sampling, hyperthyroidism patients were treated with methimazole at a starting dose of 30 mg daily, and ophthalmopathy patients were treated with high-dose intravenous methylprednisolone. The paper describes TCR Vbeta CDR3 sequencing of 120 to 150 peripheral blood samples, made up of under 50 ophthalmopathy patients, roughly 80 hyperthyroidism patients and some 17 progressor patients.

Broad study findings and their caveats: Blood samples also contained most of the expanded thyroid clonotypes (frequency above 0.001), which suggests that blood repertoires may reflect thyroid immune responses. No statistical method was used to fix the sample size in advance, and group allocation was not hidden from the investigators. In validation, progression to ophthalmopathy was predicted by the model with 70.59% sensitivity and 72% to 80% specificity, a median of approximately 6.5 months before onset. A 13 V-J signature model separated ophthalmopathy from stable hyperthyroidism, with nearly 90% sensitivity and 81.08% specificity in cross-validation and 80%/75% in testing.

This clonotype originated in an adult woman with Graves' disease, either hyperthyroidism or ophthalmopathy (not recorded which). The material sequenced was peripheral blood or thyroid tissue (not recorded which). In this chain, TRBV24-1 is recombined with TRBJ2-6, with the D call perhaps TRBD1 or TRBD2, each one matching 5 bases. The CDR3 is CATWDPNSGANVLTF. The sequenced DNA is TGTGCCACCTGGGACCCCAACTCTGGGGCCAACGTCCTGACTTTC.